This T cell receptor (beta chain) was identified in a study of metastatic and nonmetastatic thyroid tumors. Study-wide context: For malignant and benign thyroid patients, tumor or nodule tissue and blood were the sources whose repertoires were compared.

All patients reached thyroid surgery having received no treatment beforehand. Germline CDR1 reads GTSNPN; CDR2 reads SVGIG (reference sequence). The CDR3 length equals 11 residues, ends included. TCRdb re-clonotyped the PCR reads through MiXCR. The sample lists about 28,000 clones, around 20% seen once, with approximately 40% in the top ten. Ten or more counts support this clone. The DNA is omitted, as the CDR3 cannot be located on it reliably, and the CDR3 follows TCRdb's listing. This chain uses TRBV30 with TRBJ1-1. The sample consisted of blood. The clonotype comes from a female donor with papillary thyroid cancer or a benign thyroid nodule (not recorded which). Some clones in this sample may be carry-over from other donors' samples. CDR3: CAWSVVAGGSF.